A selection of T cell receptor beta chains follows, all from one sample in a study of T-cell memory formation after mild COVID-19. TCRdb reanalysed the 5' RACE reads using MiXCR and keeps one entry per CDR3 protein. The table includes about 400,000 distinct CDR3 sequences, 24% detected once. Source material: PBMCs or a T cell subset sorted from them (not recorded which). The receptor source for this set is an adult woman who had mild COVID-19 (a few samples of this study predate the infection). Cell type and time point are not known. CDR3s include the opening cysteine and the closing phenylalanine or tryptophan. A D gene is named only where the DNA matches it firmly. Some rows mark clone size as missing; the rest say once, few, many or name a class of expanded clone.

TRBV7-9	-	TRBJ2-3	-	TGTGCCAGCAGCTTGGGGGCGGACTCCACAGATACGCAGTATTTT	CASSLGADSTDTQYF
TRBV20-1	few	TRBJ2-7	-	TGCAGTGCTAGAGATCGAAAGATCCAAACTAAAGAGCAGTACTTC	CSARDRKIQTKEQYF
TRBV12-3/TRBV12-4	few	TRBJ2-5	TRBD2	TGTGCCAGCAGCACGGGACTAGCGGGGGGCCAAGAGACCCAGTACTTC	CASSTGLAGGQETQYF
TRBV11-2	few	TRBJ1-6	-	TGTGCCAGCAGCCACCTGGGATTTTCACCCCTCCACTTT	CASSHLGFSPLHF
TRBV5-1	few	TRBJ1-1	TRBD1	TGCGCCAGCAGCTTGGCCCCAGGGGGGGAGGCTTTCTTT	CASSLAPGGEAFF
TRBV5-6	-	TRBJ2-3	-	TGTGCCGGAGCAATCGGCGCGACAGATACGCAGTATTTT	CAGAIGATDTQYF
TRBV4-1	-	TRBJ1-2	TRBD1	TGCGCCAGCAGCCTGCCGGGGACAGGGGACGGCTACACCTTC	CASSLPGTGDGYTF
TRBV7-2	-	TRBJ2-5	-	TGTGCCAGCAGCGAACCCGGCGGGCGGAGGGTACTCCAAGAGACCCAGTACTTC	CASSEPGGRRVLQETQYF
TRBV7-9	few	TRBJ1-3	-	TGTGCCAGCAGCTTAGATGCCTTCTCTGGAAACACCATATATTTT	CASSLDAFSGNTIYF
TRBV6-2/TRBV6-3	few	TRBJ2-7	TRBD1	TGTGCCACCCGACAGGGCCCCTACGAGCAGTACTTC	CATRQGPYEQYF
TRBV5-1	few	TRBJ1-1	-	TGCGCCAGCAGCGTATCCAGGGACGGTGAAGCTTTCTTT	CASSVSRDGEAFF
TRBV7-6	-	TRBJ1-6	TRBD1	TGTGCCAGCAGCGGTGGGCAGGGGGACCGGAATTCACCCCTCCACTTT	CASSGGQGDRNSPLHF
TRBV20-1	-	TRBJ2-1	-	TGCAGTGCTAGAGCCCCGAAAAAACAGAGCTGGAGCTCCTACAATGAGCAGTTCTTC	CSARAPKKQSWSSYNEQFF
TRBV24-1	few	TRBJ2-1	-	TGTGCCACCAGTGATCCCGGACAGACTTACAATGAGCAGTTCTTC	CATSDPGQTYNEQFF
TRBV28	once	TRBJ2-1	-	TGTGCCAGCAGTTTTGGTCTTTCATACATGAATGGGCAGTTCTTC	CASSFGLSYMNGQFF
TRBV12-3/TRBV12-4	many	TRBJ2-5	-	TGTGCCAGCAGTTTGGGCGGCAGCCAAGAGACCCAGTACTTC	CASSLGGSQETQYF
TRBV7-8	few	TRBJ1-1	-	TGTGCCAGCAGTAAGACAGGTGGGCACACTGAAGCTTTCTTT	CASSKTGGHTEAFF
TRBV3-1	once	TRBJ1-5	-	TGTGCCAGCAGCCAAGAAGTAGAACAGCCCCAGCATTTT	CASSQEVEQPQHF
TRBV25-1	-	TRBJ1-3	-	TGTGCCACCACCAATGCGGGAGGAAACACCATATATTTT	CATTNAGGNTIYF
TRBV7-9	many	TRBJ2-7	-	TGTGCCAGCAGCTTAGGGGGCCTCTCCTACGAGCAGTACTTC	CASSLGGLSYEQYF
TRBV19	-	TRBJ1-5	-	TGTGCCAGTAGTATAGGGCAGGGGCTCCAGCCCCAGCATTTT	CASSIGQGLQPQHF
TRBV9	few	TRBJ1-1	-	TGTGCCAGCAGCGTAGTTGGGGGGAACACTGAAGCTTTCTTT	CASSVVGGNTEAFF
TRBV15	-	TRBJ2-5	-	TGTGCCACCAGCAGTCGTAGGGGCCAAGAGACCCAGTACTTC	CATSSRRGQETQYF
TRBV27	-	TRBJ2-3	-	TGTGCCAGCACCCGGACCCGCACAGATACGCAGTATTTT	CASTRTRTDTQYF
TRBV9	-	TRBJ2-5	-	TGTGCCAGCAGCGGAAGTGCCTCCCAGTACTTC	CASSGSASQYF
TRBV6-5	-	TRBJ2-7	TRBD1	TGTGCCAGCAGTTACTCGAAGGCTCTTGGGACAGTAACCTACGAGCAGTACTTC	CASSYSKALGTVTYEQYF
TRBV29-1	-	TRBJ1-5	TRBD1	TGCAGCGTTCAAGCAGGGGGAGGCAATCAGCCCCAGCATTTT	CSVQAGGGNQPQHF
TRBV3-1	few	TRBJ2-7	TRBD2	TGTGCCAGCAGCCAAGACGGACTAGCGGAGGCCTACGAGCAGTACTTC	CASSQDGLAEAYEQYF
TRBV7-8	-	TRBJ2-1	TRBD2	TGTGCCAGCAACCACAGGCGGGGGAGGGACAATGAGCAGTTCTTC	CASNHRRGRDNEQFF
TRBV5-1	few	TRBJ2-7	-	TGCGCCAGCCACGGGCTCCCCGCCTACGAGCAGTACTTC	CASHGLPAYEQYF
TRBV5-1	-	TRBJ2-7	-	TGCGCCAGCAGCTTGGAGTCGGTGGGAGAGCAGTACTTC	CASSLESVGEQYF
TRBV3-1	few	TRBJ2-1	-	TGTGCCAGCAGCCAAGTGGGGACACAACACTACAATGAGCAGTTCTTC	CASSQVGTQHYNEQFF
TRBV5-4	-	TRBJ2-5	-	TGTGCCAGCAGGAGATGGGACCGGTGGCAAGAGACCCAGTACTTC	CASRRWDRWQETQYF
TRBV29-1	-	TRBJ2-5	-	TGCAGCGTTGAGAGGCAGGCGTCCCAGTACTTC	CSVERQASQYF
TRBV24-1	-	TRBJ1-1	-	TGTGCCACCCAGGCCCAAGGGGACACTGAAGCTTTCTTT	CATQAQGDTEAFF
TRBV28	-	TRBJ2-2	TRBD2	TGTGCCAGCAGACCGGGACTAGCGGGAGGAACTGGGGAGCTGTTTTTT	CASRPGLAGGTGELFF
TRBV6-2/TRBV6-3	-	TRBJ2-7	-	TGTGCCAGCAAGAACGGGGGCAGGTTGAACGACGAGCAGTACTTC	CASKNGGRLNDEQYF